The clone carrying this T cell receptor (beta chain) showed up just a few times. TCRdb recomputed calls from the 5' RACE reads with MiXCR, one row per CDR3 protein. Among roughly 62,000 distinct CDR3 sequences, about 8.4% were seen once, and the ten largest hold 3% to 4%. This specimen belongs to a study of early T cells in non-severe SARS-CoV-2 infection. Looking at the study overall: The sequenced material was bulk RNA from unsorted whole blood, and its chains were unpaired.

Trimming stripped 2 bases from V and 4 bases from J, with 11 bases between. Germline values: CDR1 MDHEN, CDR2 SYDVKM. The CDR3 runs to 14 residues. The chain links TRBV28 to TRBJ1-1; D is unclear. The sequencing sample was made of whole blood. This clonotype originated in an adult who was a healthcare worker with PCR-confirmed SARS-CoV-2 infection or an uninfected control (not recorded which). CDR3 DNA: TGTGCCAGCAGTTTAGGACTGCGGGGCACTGAAGCTTTCTTT. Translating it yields CASSLGLRGTEAFF. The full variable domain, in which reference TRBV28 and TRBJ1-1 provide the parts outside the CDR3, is DVKVTQSSRYLVKRTGEKVFLECVQDMDHENMFWYRQDPGLGLRLIYFSYDVKMKEKGDIPEGYSVSREKKERFSLILESASTNQTSMYLCASSLGLRGTEAFFGQGTRLTVV.